The 17 T cell receptor beta chains below come from one sample, sequenced in a study of cytomegalovirus exposure and HLA in healthy donors. Clones were read by immunoSEQ multiplex PCR, and TCRdb kept only the in-frame ones, dropping some. The sample records over 150,000 clones, 86% being singletons. The sample taken for sequencing was PBMCs. These TCRs come from a man between 18 and 29 years old in good health and CMV-seropositive.

This sequence joins TRBV5-1 and TRBJ2-7; D possibly corresponds to TRBD2 (6 bases). Germline values: CDR1 SGHRS, CDR2 YFSETQ. CDR3 length: 15 amino acids. V gave up 6 bases and J gave up 3 bases, with 19 bases separating them. CDR3 protein: CASKLEWWGDYEQYF. The CDR3 DNA reads as TGCGCCAGCAAGTTGGAGTGGTGGGGGGACTACGAGCAGTACTTC.

The rearrangement uses TRBV6-5 and TRBJ2-1, with 11 bases aligning to TRBD1. This CDR3 region has 15 residues. Germline CDR1 reads MNHEY; CDR2 reads SVGAGI. V shed 6 bases, J shed 5 bases, and the junction held 6 bases outside the gene matches. The CDR3 coding sequence is TGTGCCAGCAGCCCGGACAGGGGGCCTAACAATGAGCAGTTCTTC. Its translation is CASSPDRGPNNEQFF.

The J gene is TRBJ2-2, the V gene TRBV2, with D possibly being TRBD2 (6 bases). The germline V gene has CDR1 SNHLY and CDR2 FYNNEI. The CDR3 is 14 residues long. Trimming removed 2 bases at V and 6 bases at J, with 10 bases between. CDR3 sequence: CASSEFPGAGELFF. Written as DNA, the CDR3 is TGTGCCAGCAGTGAATTCCCGGGGGCCGGGGAGCTGTTTTTT.

The chain is built from TRBV10-3 and TRBJ2-2, with 7 bases identical to TRBD2. The V segment lost 10 bases and the J segment 1 base; nucleotides outside the gene matches: 12. This CDR3 region has 16 residues. Germline V gene sequence: CDR1 ENHRY, CDR2 SYGVKD. This chain's CDR3 is CATEPQAGQNTGELFF. In DNA form, the CDR3 reads TGTGCCACCGAACCCCAAGCGGGGCAGAACACCGGGGAGCTGTTTTTT.

The CDR3 spells CASSEWGQGGGYTF. Here the CDR3 DNA reads TGTGCCAGCAGTGAATGGGGACAGGGCGGTGGCTACACCTTC. This rearrangement joins TRBV2 to TRBJ1-2; 9 positions agree with TRBD1. CDR3 length equals 14 residues. The V segment lost 2 bases and the J segment 7 bases; nucleotides outside the gene matches: 5. Germline CDR1 reads SNHLY; CDR2 reads FYNNEI.

This chain uses TRBV4-3 with TRBJ2-5; D remains ambiguous. The CDR3 consists of 13 residues. Trimming stripped 4 bases from V and 5 bases from J, with 11 bases between. Germline V gene lookup returns CDR1 LGHNA and CDR2 YSLEER. The CDR3 loop is CASSPLVGETQYF. The DNA of the CDR3 is TGCGCCAGCAGCCCCTTGGTGGGCGAGACCCAGTACTTC.

The chain employs TRBV29-1 and TRBJ2-1; tentative D call: TRBD2 (5 bases). V dropped 2 bases and J dropped 5 bases, with 7 bases sitting between them. Germline lookup yields CDR1 SQVTM and CDR2 ANQGSEA. The CDR3 loop spans 12 amino acids. The CDR3 sequence is CSVEWENNEQFF. The DNA of the CDR3 is TGCAGCGTTGAATGGGAGAACAATGAGCAGTTCTTC.

V and J are TRBV19 and TRBJ2-2; 9 bases are shared with TRBD2. Germline V gene data show CDR1 as LNHDA and CDR2 as SQIVND (reference sequence). The CDR3 has 15 residues. With V trimmed by 10 bases and J by 3 bases, 9 bases remained unmatched. The CDR3 sequence is CATSRRLADTGELFF. As DNA, the CDR3 is TGTGCCACTAGCCGAAGACTAGCGGACACCGGGGAGCTGTTTTTT.

CDR3 in amino acids: CASSPATLAGGDTQYF. The CDR3 DNA sequence: TGTGCCAGCAGCCCCGCCACACTAGCGGGGGGAGATACGCAGTATTTT. The V and J genes are TRBV9 and TRBJ2-3; 12 bases fit TRBD2. This CDR3 has 16 residues. Germline CDR1 is SGDLS and CDR2 is YYNGEE. The trim removed 4 bases at V and 5 bases at J, leaving 8 bases unmatched.

The chain couples TRBV7-9 to TRBJ1-2; tentative D call: TRBD1 (5 bases). Germline V lookup: CDR1 SEHNR, CDR2 FQNEAQ (reference sequence). Trimming left V 4 bases short and J 6 bases short, with 18 bases between. The CDR3 is made up of 15 amino acids. Here the CDR3 reads CASSSSSGRVDGYTF. The CDR3 region has the DNA TGTGCCAGCAGCTCCAGTTCGGGCAGGGTCGATGGCTACACCTTC.

The chain links TRBV7-2 to TRBJ1-6, with 8 nucleotides matching TRBD1. Germline V CDR1 and CDR2: SGHTA, FQGNSA. The J segment lost 9 bases and the V segment lost 4 bases, leaving 5 bases of the junction unmatched. CDR3 length: 14 amino acids. The CDR3 sequence is CASSSDRASSPLHF. CDR3 DNA: TGTGCCAGCAGCTCGGACAGGGCGAGTTCACCCCTCCACTTT.

J is TRBJ2-5 and V is TRBV4-2; 8 nucleotides align to TRBD2. CDR3 size: 17 residues. J was trimmed by 2 bases and V by 4 bases; bases with no gene match: 12. From germline, CDR1 is LGHNA and CDR2 YNFKEQ. The CDR3 coding sequence is TGTGCCAGCAGCCGGGGTGAGGGACTAGGATGGCAAGAGACCCAGTACTTC. Its protein is CASSRGEGLGWQETQYF.

The chain joins TRBV7-3 to TRBJ2-7, with 8 bases lining up with TRBD1. Germline CDR1 reads SGHTA; CDR2 reads FQGTGA. The CDR3 sequence is 16 residues long. V gave up 0 bases and J gave up 5 bases; unmatched junction bases: 9. CDR3 protein: CASSLTGQGRSHEQYF. DNA for the CDR3: TGTGCCAGCAGCTTAACAGGACAGGGAAGATCCCACGAGCAGTACTTC.

This rearrangement joins TRBV13 to TRBJ2-1; TRBD2 matches 12 bases. Germline V gives CDR1 PRHDT, CDR2 FYEKMQ (reference sequence). This CDR3 has 16 residues. Trimming took 6 bases from V and 3 from J; bases not matched to a gene: 6. The CDR3 DNA sequence: TGTGCCAGCAGTCCAACGGGACTAGCGGGCTACAATGAGCAGTTCTTC. Translating gives CASSPTGLAGYNEQFF.

This clone has only one observation. The V call is TRBV4-3, the J call TRBJ2-7; a weak D match, TRBD2 (6 bases). The V end lost 4 bases, the J end lost 2 bases, and 15 bases lay between the germline ends. This CDR3 is 15 amino acids long. Per germline, CDR1 LGHNA and CDR2 YSLEER. In DNA, the CDR3 is TGCGCCAGCAGCCGGGGACTTGGGGATCCCTACGAGCAGTACTTC. Its translation is CASSRGLGDPYEQYF.

The chain links TRBV11-2 to TRBJ2-3; D is perhaps TRBD1 (5 bases). Trimming left V 5 bases short and J 4 bases short, with 10 bases between. The CDR3 covers 13 residues. The V gene's germline CDR1 is SGHAT and CDR2 FQNNGV. The DNA of the CDR3 is TGTGCCAGCAGCCGAAAAGGGGCAGATACGCAGTATTTT. Protein product: CASSRKGADTQYF.

The chain couples TRBV6-1 to TRBJ2-5; a possible D gene is TRBD1 (5 bases). Germline CDR1 and CDR2: MNHNS and SASEGT. The CDR3 is 13 amino acids. Deletions cut 5 bases from V and 2 bases from J, with 9 bases between. The CDR3 region is CASSKQVQETQYF. The CDR3 nucleotides are TGTGCCAGCAGTAAACAGGTGCAAGAGACCCAGTACTTC.